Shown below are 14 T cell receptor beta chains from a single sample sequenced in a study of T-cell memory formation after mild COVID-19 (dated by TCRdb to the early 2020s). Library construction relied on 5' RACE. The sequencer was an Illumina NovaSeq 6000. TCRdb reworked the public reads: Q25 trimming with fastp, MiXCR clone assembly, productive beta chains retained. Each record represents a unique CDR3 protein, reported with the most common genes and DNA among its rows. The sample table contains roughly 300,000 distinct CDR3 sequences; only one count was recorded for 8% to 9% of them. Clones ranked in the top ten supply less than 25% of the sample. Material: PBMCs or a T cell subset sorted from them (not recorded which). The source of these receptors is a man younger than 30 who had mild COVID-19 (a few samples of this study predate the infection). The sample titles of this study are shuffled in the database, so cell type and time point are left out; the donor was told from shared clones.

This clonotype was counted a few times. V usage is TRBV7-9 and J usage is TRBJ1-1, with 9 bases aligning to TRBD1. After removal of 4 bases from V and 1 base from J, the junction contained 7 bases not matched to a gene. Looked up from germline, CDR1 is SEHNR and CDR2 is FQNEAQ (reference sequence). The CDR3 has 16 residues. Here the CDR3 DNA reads TGTGCCAGCAGCTCAACCGGGACAGGGCCGAACACTGAAGCTTTCTTT. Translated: CASSSTGTGPNTEAFF.

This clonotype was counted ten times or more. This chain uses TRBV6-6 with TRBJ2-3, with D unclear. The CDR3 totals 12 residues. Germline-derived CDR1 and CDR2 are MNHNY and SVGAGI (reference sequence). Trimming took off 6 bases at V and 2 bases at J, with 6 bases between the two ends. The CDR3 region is CASSPTTDTQYF. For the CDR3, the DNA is TGTGCCAGCAGCCCGACCACAGATACGCAGTATTTT.

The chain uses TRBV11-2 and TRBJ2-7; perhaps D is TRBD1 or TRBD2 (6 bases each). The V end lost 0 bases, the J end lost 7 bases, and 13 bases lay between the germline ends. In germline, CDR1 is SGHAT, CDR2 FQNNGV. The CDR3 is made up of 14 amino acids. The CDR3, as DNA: TGTGCCAGCAGCTTAGAGGACAGCCGGGGGGAGCAGTACGTC. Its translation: CASSLEDSRGEQYV.

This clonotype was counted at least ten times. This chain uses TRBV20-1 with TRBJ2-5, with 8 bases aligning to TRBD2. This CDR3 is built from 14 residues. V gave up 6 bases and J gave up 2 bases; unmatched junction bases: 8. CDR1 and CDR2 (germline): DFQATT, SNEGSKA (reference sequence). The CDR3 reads CSARPASGQETQYF. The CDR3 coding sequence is TGCAGTGCCCGCCCGGCTAGCGGGCAAGAGACCCAGTACTTC.

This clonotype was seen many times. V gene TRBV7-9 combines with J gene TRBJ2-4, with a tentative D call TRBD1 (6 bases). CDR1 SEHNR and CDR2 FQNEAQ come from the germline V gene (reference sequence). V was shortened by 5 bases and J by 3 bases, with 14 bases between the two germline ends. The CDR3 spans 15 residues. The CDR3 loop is CASSPKGDIKNIQYF. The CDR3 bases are TGTGCCAGCAGCCCCAAGGGGGATATCAAAAACATTCAGTACTTC.

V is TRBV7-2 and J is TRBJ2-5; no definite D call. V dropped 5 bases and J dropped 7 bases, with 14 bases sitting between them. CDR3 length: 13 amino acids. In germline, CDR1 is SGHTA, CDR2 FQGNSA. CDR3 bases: TGTGCCAGCAGCCCAGTGAGGTCGGGGACCCAGTACTTC. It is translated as CASSPVRSGTQYF.

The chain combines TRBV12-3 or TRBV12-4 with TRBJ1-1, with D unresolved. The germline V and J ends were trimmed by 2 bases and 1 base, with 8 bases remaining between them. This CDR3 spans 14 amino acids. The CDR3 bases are TGTGCCAGCAGTTTACACAGTAGGAACACTGAAGCTTTCTTT. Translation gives CASSLHSRNTEAFF.

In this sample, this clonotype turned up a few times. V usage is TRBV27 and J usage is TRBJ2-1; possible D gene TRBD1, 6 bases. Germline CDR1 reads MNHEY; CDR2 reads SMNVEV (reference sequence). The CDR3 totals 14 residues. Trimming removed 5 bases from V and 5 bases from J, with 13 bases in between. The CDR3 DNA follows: TGTGCCAGCAGTGTGGGTGGGGGCAACAATGAGCAGTTCTTC. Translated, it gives CASSVGGGNNEQFF.

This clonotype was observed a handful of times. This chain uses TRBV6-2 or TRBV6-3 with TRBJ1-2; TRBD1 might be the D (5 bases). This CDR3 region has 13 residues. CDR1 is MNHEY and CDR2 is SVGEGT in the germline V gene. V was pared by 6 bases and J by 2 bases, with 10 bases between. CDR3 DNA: TGTGCCAGCAGAAATCCAGGGAACTATGGCTACACCTTC. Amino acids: CASRNPGNYGYTF.

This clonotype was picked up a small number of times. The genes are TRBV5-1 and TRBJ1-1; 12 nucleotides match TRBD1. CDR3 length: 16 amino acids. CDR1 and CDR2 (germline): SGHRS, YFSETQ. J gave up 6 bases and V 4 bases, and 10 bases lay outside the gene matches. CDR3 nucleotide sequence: TGCGCCAGCAGCCCAGGGACAGGGGGCGCGGTGTCTGAAGCTTTCTTT. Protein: CASSPGTGGAVSEAFF.

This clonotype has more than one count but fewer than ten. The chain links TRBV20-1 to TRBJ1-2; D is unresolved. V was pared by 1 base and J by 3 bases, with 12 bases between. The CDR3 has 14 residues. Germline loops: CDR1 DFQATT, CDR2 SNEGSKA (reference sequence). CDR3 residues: CSARGPSDYYGYTF. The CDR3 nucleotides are TGCAGTGCTAGAGGGCCCTCGGACTACTATGGCTACACCTTC.

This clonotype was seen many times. The CDR3 nucleotides read TGTGCCAGCAGCCAAGAGGGGAAAGAGACCCAGTACTTC. This codes for CASSQEGKETQYF. The chain joins TRBV4-2 to TRBJ2-5; D remains unclear. Trimming took off 0 bases at V and 3 bases at J, with 5 bases between the two ends. The CDR3 is made up of 13 amino acids. The germline V gene encodes CDR1 LGHNA and CDR2 YNFKEQ.

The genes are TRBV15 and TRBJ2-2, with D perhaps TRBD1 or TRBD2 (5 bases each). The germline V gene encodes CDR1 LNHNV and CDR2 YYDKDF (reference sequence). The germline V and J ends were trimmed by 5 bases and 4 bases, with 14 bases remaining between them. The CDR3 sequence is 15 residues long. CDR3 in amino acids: CATSRDLSPTGELFF. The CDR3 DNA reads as TGTGCCACCAGCCGGGACCTGAGCCCCACCGGGGAGCTGTTTTTT.

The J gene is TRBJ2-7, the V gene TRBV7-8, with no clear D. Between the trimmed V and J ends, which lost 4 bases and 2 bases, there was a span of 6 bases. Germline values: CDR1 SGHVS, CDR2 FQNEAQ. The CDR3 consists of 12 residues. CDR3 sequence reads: CASSWRTYEQYF. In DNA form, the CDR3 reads TGTGCCAGCAGCTGGCGGACCTACGAGCAGTACTTC.